The TCR beta chain described here comes from a study of CD8 T cells in Susac syndrome. Notes on the study in general: In its TCR sequencing and HLA analysis, the study acknowledged that the number of individuals was relatively small.

This clonotype was observed a single time. Its antigen remains unknown. The CDR3 spans 14 residues. V was cut by 8 bases and J by 0 bases, with 14 bases left in between. From germline, CDR1 is MNHEY and CDR2 SMNVEV (reference sequence). RNA amounts of about 0.5 to 1 ug underwent reverse transcription with random hexamers. Via MiXCR, TCRdb re-called the immunoSEQ multiplex PCR reads, giving one row per CDR3 protein. Found here are about 190,000 distinct CDR3 sequences, more than 90% of them singletons; the top ten hold approximately 0.1%. The specimen sequenced was CD4+ T cells from PBMCs. This receptor was obtained from a human donor with Susac syndrome. The chain employs TRBV27 and TRBJ2-7; D gene ambiguous. The CDR3 loop is CASPGPKGSYEQYF. Written as DNA, the CDR3 is TGTGCCAGCCCAGGACCGAAGGGCTCCTACGAGCAGTACTTC.